The T cell receptor beta chain under discussion was sequenced for a study of OX40 agonist ivuxolimab in advanced cancers. Looking at the study overall: Patients treated during dose escalation were battling hepatocellular carcinoma, melanoma, renal cell or head and neck cancer.

Study-wide results and limits: CD4+ and CD8+ blood T cells expanded clonally by week 6 at 0.1 to 3.0 mg/kg. It was also the case that some nonresponders had low normalized T-cell clonal expansion.

Some clones are missing from TCRdb's copy, which holds only in-frame ones; the method was immunoSEQ multiplex PCR. The sample consists of roughly 39,000 clones, roughly 88% of them appearing once. As concerns this clone: Its antigen is undetermined.

Germline V gives CDR1 LNHDA, CDR2 SQIVND (reference sequence). The CDR3 has 13 amino acids. Trimming took 7 bases from V and 5 from J, leaving 11 bases between them. The clonotype originates from an adult with an advanced solid tumor such as melanoma, head and neck, liver or kidney cancer. This sample comprised CD4+ or CD8+ T cells sorted from blood, obtained in a trial of the OX40 agonist ivuxolimab. This chain connects TRBV19 to TRBJ1-4, with D possibly being TRBD1 (5 bases). The CDR3 bases are TGTGCCAGTACCCGGACAAGGAATGAAAAACTGTTTTTT. Its translation: CASTRTRNEKLFF.